Each of the 19 T cell receptor beta chains below was sequenced from the same sample in a study of response to subunit inactivated influenza vaccine. From the RT-PCR reads, TCRdb called clonotypes with MiXCR, one entry per CDR3 protein. The profile shows about 540,000 distinct CDR3 sequences, 20% to 25% of them singletons. These data are also associated with another study on T cells expressing NK-cell markers. That report notes: TCR beta libraries carry UMIs added by 5'RACE template switching.

The input for sequencing was CD4+ T cells sorted from PBMCs, taken 11 to 12 days after vaccination. Receptor source: a man in his forties or fifties who received an inactivated influenza vaccine.

This clonotype was observed a handful of times. This CDR3 is CSATDRGHPGNQPQHF. DNA of the CDR3: TGCAGTGCGACGGACAGGGGTCATCCAGGCAATCAGCCCCAGCATTTT. The gene calls are TRBV20-1 and TRBJ1-5; 9 positions agree with TRBD1. The germline V gene has CDR1 DFQATT and CDR2 SNEGSKA (reference sequence). CDR3 length: 16 residues. J lost 2 bases, V lost 6 bases, and 11 bases had no gene match.

This clonotype was seen many times. V usage is TRBV7-2 and J usage is TRBJ2-5; TRBD2 agrees at 16 bases. Germline CDR1 SGHTA, CDR2 FQGNSA. V lost 6 bases to trimming and J lost 6 bases; unmatched junction nucleotides: 10. This CDR3 has 17 amino acids. CDR3 nucleotide sequence: TGTGCCAGCAGTGGAGGGACTAGCGGGAGGGCCTGGAAGACCCAGTACTTC. Its translation: CASSGGTSGRAWKTQYF.

The chain carries TRBV28 and TRBJ2-7; tentative D call: TRBD1 (6 bases). This CDR3 spans 21 amino acids. V shed 6 bases and J shed 3 bases, with 36 bases lying between them. In germline, CDR1 is MDHEN, CDR2 SYDVKM. The CDR3 spells CASSTTVQGNSPHHPLYEQYF. As DNA, the CDR3 is TGTGCCAGCAGCACCACCGTGCAGGGGAATTCTCCCCACCACCCTCTCTACGAGCAGTACTTC.

This clonotype turned up a few times. The CDR3 is CASSATDRGTYEQYF. Here the CDR3 DNA reads TGTGCCAGCTCAGCGACCGACAGGGGTACCTACGAGCAGTACTTC. This chain connects TRBV18 to TRBJ2-7; 8 bases are a match to TRBD1. The CDR3 extends over 15 amino acids. V lost 5 bases to trimming and J lost 2 bases; unmatched junction nucleotides: 8. CDR1 and CDR2 from the germline V gene are KGHSH and LQKENI.

This clonotype has more than one count but fewer than ten. The rearrangement uses TRBV5-1 and TRBJ1-1; tentative D call: TRBD1 (5 bases). V gave up 4 bases and J gave up 5 bases, with 15 bases separating them. From germline, CDR1 is SGHRS and CDR2 YFSETQ. The length of the CDR3 is 14 residues. CDR3 DNA sequence: TGCGCCAGCAGCCCTGGGACCTGGGGGACTGAAGCTTTCTTT. It is translated as CASSPGTWGTEAFF. The full variable domain, in which reference TRBV5-1 and TRBJ1-1 provide the parts outside the CDR3, is KAGVTQTPRYLIKTRGQQVTLSCSPISGHRSVSWYQQTPGQGLQFLFEYFSETQRNKGNFPGRFSGRQFSNSRSEMNVSTLELGDSALYLCASSPGTWGTEAFFGQGTRLTVV.

The chain uses TRBV27 and TRBJ2-3; 10 nucleotides match TRBD2. The CDR3 covers 16 residues. Germline V gives CDR1 MNHEY, CDR2 SMNVEV (reference sequence). V shed 6 bases, J shed 5 bases, and the junction held 11 bases outside the gene matches. CDR3 loop: CASRGGSGRILDTQYF. Here the CDR3 DNA reads TGTGCCAGCAGGGGGGGTAGCGGGAGGATTCTAGATACGCAGTATTTT.

The chain is built from TRBV9 and TRBJ2-2; TRBD2 might be the D (5 bases). Germline values: CDR1 SGDLS, CDR2 YYNGEE. V shed 1 base and J shed 4 bases, with 11 bases lying between them. CDR3 length: 15 residues. Here the CDR3 reads CASSVQDSSTGELFF. The CDR3 DNA is TGTGCCAGCAGCGTACAGGACTCGAGCACCGGGGAGCTGTTTTTT.

This clonotype has just a few counts. This chain links TRBV6-6 with TRBJ2-7; D gene uncertain. Trimming cost V 0 bases and J 6 bases, with 6 bases left between them. Germline-derived CDR1 and CDR2 are MNHNY and SVGAGI (reference sequence). The CDR3 is 12 residues long. As DNA, the CDR3 is TGTGCCAGCAGTTACTCGAAGGCCGAGCAGTACTTC. Its protein is CASSYSKAEQYF.

This clonotype was counted only a few times. The chain carries TRBV20-1 and TRBJ1-2; possibly TRBD1 for D (6 bases). V lost 3 bases and J lost 4, with 15 bases in between. The germline CDR1 and CDR2 sequences are DFQATT and SNEGSKA (reference sequence). The CDR3 consists of 14 residues. This chain's CDR3 is CSASRTATRYGYTF. As DNA, the CDR3 is TGCAGTGCTAGCCGGACAGCGACACGCTATGGCTACACCTTC.

This clonotype was seen more than once but under ten times. The chain combines TRBV4-2 with TRBJ2-4; 9 nucleotides align to TRBD2. V was pared by 0 bases and J by 1 base, with 10 bases of the junction left unmatched. The CDR3 covers 19 residues. Germline V gene sequence: CDR1 LGHNA, CDR2 YNFKEQ. The CDR3 coding sequence is TGTGCCAGCAGCCAAGAAGAAGGCGGGAGGGCCGTGGCCAAAAACATTCAGTACTTC. Amino acid sequence: CASSQEEGGRAVAKNIQYF.

In this sample, this clonotype turned up a few times. The chain uses TRBV7-6 and TRBJ1-1, with D possibly being TRBD1 (5 bases). Trimming cost V 0 bases and J 4 bases, with 9 bases left between them. The germline V gene encodes CDR1 SGHVS and CDR2 FNYEAQ. The CDR3 spans 14 residues. For the CDR3, the DNA is TGTGCCAGCAGCTTAGCGGCAGGGAGCACTGAAGCTTTCTTT. Its translation is CASSLAAGSTEAFF.

The sample holds a few counts of this clonotype. The chain combines TRBV11-2 with TRBJ2-2, with a tentative D call TRBD2 (5 bases). Trimming pared 3 bases from V and 5 bases from J, leaving 10 bases between. In germline, CDR1 is SGHAT, CDR2 FQNNGV. The CDR3 is 14 residues long. The CDR3 sequence is CASSFLAQTGELFF. The DNA for the CDR3 is TGTGCCAGCAGCTTTCTAGCCCAGACCGGGGAGCTGTTTTTT.

This clonotype was observed at least ten times. The chain joins TRBV28 to TRBJ1-5; tentative D call: TRBD1 (5 bases). V was cut by 2 bases and J by 0 bases, with 8 bases left in between. The CDR3 runs to 15 residues. CDR1 is MDHEN and CDR2 is SYDVKM in the germline V gene. The CDR3 bases are TGTGCCAGCAGTTTAGGAGGGGTTAGCAATCAGCCCCAGCATTTT. Its protein product is CASSLGGVSNQPQHF.

This clonotype was observed a few times. CDR3 bases: TGTGCCAGCAGTTACTCGGTCCGACAGGGTTCCTACGAGCAGTACTTC. Amino acid sequence: CASSYSVRQGSYEQYF. The chain carries TRBV6-5 and TRBJ2-7; 7 bases agree with TRBD1. V trimming: 0 bases; J trimming: 1 base; junction bases outside the gene matches: 6. The CDR3 loop spans 16 amino acids. Germline V CDR1 and CDR2: MNHEY, SVGAGI.

In its sample, this clonotype was seen once. V is TRBV4-1 and J is TRBJ2-7; 8 bases match TRBD2. V gave up 3 bases and J gave up 2 bases; unmatched junction bases: 6. This CDR3 has 15 amino acids. Looked up from germline, CDR1 is MGHRA and CDR2 is YSYEKL. CDR3 residues: CASSHPPGGTYEQYF. CDR3 coding DNA: TGCGCCAGCAGCCATCCCCCGGGGGGGACCTACGAGCAGTACTTC.

This clonotype was detected only a few times. One end of the junction fails to match germline, which may point to a read error. The chain joins TRBV7-9 to TRBJ1-6; tentative D call: TRBD1 (5 bases). Looked up from germline, CDR1 is SEHNR and CDR2 is FQNEAQ (reference sequence). This CDR3 has 12 amino acids. The CDR3 DNA reads as TGTGCCAGCAGCGCCGCCGGGACCGTGGTGGTCTTT. Protein sequence: CASSAAGTVVVF.

This chain links TRBV6-1 with TRBJ1-2; D unresolved. Trimming removed 6 bases from V and 8 bases from J, with 19 bases in between. The CDR3 runs 14 residues. The germline gives CDR1 MNHNS, CDR2 SASEGT. The CDR3 DNA reads as TGTGCCAGCAGGTCCGACTGGACCTATGGGGGCTACACCTTC. It codes for CASRSDWTYGGYTF.

This clonotype showed up just a few times. The CDR3 coding sequence is TGCGCCAGCAGCTTGGTTTCGGGACTGCAAGAGACCCAGTACTTC. Protein sequence: CASSLVSGLQETQYF. The V and J genes are TRBV5-1 and TRBJ2-5, with D possibly matching TRBD2 (6 bases). The germline CDR1 and CDR2 sequences are SGHRS and YFSETQ. This CDR3 contains 15 residues. Trimming took off 0 bases at V and 2 bases at J, with 11 bases between the two ends.

This clonotype was counted a few times. The gene calls are TRBV28 and TRBJ1-3, with D possibly matching TRBD1 (6 bases). V dropped 5 bases and J dropped 4 bases, with 9 bases sitting between them. The CDR3 consists of 13 residues. Looked up from germline, CDR1 is MDHEN and CDR2 is SYDVKM. The CDR3, as DNA: TGTGCCAGCAGTGGGACAAACGGAAACACCATATATTTT. It specifies CASSGTNGNTIYF.